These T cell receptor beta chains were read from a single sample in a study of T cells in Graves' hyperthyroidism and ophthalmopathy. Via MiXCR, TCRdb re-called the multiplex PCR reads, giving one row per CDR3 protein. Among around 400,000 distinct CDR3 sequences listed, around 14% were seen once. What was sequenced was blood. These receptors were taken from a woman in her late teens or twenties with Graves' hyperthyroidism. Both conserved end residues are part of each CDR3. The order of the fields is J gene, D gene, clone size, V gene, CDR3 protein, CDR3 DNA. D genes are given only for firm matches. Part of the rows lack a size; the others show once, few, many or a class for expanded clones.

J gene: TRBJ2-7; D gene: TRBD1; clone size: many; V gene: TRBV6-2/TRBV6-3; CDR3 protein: CASSSIGTGVDYEQYF; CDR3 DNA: TGTGCCAGCAGTTCCATAGGGACAGGGGTTGACTACGAGCAGTACTTC
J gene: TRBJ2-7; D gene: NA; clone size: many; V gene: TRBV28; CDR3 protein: CASSLTDGSYEQYF; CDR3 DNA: TGTGCCAGCAGTTTAACGGACGGGTCCTACGAGCAGTACTTC
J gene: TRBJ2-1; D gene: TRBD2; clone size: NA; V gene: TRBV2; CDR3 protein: CASSDPSGSNEQFF; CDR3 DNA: TGTGCCAGCAGTGATCCGAGCGGGAGCAATGAGCAGTTCTTC
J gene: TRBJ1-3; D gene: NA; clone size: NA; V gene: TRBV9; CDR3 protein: CASSVEGHDGNTIYF; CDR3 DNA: TGTGCCAGCAGCGTAGAAGGACACGACGGAAACACCATATATTTT
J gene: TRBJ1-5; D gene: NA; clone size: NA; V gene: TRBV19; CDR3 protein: CASKGPGNQPQHF; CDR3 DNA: TGTGCCAGTAAGGGCCCAGGGAATCAGCCCCAGCATTTT
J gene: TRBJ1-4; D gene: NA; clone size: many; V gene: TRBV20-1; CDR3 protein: CSASGGGREKLFF; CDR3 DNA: TGCAGTGCTAGTGGTGGGGGGCGTGAAAAACTGTTTTTT
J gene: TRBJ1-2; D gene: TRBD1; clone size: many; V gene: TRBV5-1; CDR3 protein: CASSATRQGDYGYTF; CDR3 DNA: TGCGCCAGCAGCGCAACCCGACAGGGAGACTATGGCTACACCTTC
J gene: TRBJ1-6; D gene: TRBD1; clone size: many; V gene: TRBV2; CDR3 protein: CASSDRQGDSPLHF; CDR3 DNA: TGTGCCAGCAGTGACAGACAGGGGGATTCACCCCTCCACTTT
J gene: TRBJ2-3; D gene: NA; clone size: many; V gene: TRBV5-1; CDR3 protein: CASSPTGLGFRDTQYF; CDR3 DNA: TGCGCCAGCAGCCCCACAGGATTAGGTTTTAGAGATACGCAGTATTTT
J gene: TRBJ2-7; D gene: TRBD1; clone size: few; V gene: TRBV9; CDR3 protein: CASSVDAGTGIYEQYF; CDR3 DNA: TGTGCCAGCAGCGTAGACGCTGGGACAGGGATATACGAGCAGTACTTC
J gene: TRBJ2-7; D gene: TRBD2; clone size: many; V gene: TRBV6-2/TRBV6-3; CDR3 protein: CASSSSGTPYEQYF; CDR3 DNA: TGTGCCAGCAGCTCTAGCGGGACCCCCTACGAGCAGTACTTC
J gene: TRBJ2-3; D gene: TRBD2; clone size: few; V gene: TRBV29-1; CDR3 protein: CSVGGNGAGTSTDTQYF; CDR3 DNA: TGCAGCGTGGGGGGGAATGGGGCGGGGACTTCCACAGATACGCAGTATTTT
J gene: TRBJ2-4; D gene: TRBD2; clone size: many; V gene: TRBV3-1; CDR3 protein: CASSQEGAGGLGKNIQYF; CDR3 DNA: TGTGCCAGCAGCCAAGAAGGAGCGGGAGGGCTCGGCAAAAACATTCAGTACTTC
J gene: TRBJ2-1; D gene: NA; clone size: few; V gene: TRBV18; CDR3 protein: CASSPQAGTHETSSYNEQFF; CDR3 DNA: TGTGCCAGCTCACCACAGGCGGGGACACATGAAACGAGCTCCTACAATGAGCAGTTCTTC
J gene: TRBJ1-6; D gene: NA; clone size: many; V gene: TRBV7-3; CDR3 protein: CASSTQGFNSPLHF; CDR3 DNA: TGTGCCAGCAGCACTCAGGGATTTAATTCACCCCTCCACTTT
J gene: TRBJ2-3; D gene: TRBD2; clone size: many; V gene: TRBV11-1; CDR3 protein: CASSTLAATSTDTQYF; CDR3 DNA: TGTGCCAGCAGTACACTAGCGGCGACTAGCACAGATACGCAGTATTTT
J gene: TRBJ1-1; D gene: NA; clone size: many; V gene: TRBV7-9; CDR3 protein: CASSREVGTSAFF; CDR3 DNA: TGTGCCAGCAGCCGGGAGGTTGGGACGTCAGCTTTCTTT
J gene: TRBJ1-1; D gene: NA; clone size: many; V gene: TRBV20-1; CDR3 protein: CSASWATEAFF; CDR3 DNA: TGCAGTGCCTCTTGGGCCACTGAAGCTTTCTTT
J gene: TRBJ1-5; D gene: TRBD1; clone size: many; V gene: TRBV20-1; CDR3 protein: CSALDRGLIQPQHF; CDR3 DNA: TGCAGTGCTCTGGACAGGGGGCTGATTCAGCCCCAGCATTTT
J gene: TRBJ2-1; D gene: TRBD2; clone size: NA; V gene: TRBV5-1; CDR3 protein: CASREVFGGGVCNEQFF; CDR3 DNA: TGCGCCAGCAGGGAAGTGTTCGGCGGGGGGGTCTGCAATGAGCAGTTCTTC
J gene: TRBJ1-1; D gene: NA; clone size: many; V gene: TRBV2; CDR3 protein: CASRKEGGTEAFF; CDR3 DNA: TGTGCCAGCAGGAAAGAGGGCGGCACTGAAGCTTTCTTT
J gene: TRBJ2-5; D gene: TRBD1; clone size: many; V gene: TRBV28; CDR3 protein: CASSLTLQGSEYF; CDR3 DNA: TGTGCCAGCAGTTTAACACTACAGGGGTCCGAGTACTTC
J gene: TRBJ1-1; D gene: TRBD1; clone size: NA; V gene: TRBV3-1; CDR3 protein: CASSQRPGQGTSEAFF; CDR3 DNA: TGTGCCAGCAGCCAAAGGCCGGGACAGGGAACTTCTGAAGCTTTCTTT
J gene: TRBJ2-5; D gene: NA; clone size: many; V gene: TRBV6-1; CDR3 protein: CASSLSSGDKETQYF; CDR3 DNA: TGTGCCAGCAGTTTATCATCCGGTGATAAAGAGACCCAGTACTTC
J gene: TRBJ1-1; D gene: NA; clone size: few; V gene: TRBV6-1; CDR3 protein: CASSTGMHTEAFF; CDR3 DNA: TGTGCCAGCTCAACAGGGATGCACACTGAAGCTTTCTTT
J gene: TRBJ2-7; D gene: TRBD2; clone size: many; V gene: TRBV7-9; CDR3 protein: CASTLGTSGSYEQYF; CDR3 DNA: TGTGCCAGCACCCTCGGGACTAGCGGATCCTACGAGCAGTACTTC
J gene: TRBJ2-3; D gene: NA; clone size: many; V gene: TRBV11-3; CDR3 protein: CASSKAGTDTQYF; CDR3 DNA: TGTGCCAGCAGCAAAGCAGGGACAGATACGCAGTATTTT
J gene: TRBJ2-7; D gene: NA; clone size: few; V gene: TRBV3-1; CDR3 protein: CASSQHAEGLTTRQYF; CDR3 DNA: TGTGCCAGCAGCCAACACGCAGAGGGGTTAACTACGAGACAGTACTTC
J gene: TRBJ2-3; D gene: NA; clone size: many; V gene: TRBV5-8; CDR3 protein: CASSLGFAGALGNTQYF; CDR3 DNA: TGTGCCAGCAGCTTGGGTTTTGCGGGGGCCCTAGGGAATACGCAGTATTTT
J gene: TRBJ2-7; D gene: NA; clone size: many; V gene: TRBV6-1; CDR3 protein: CASRNIHEQYF; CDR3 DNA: TGTGCCAGCAGGAATATACACGAGCAGTACTTC
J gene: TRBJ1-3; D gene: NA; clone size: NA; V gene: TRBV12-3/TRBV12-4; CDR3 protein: CASSRTVNSGNTIYF; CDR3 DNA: TGTGCCAGCAGTCGGACAGTAAACTCTGGAAACACCATATATTTT
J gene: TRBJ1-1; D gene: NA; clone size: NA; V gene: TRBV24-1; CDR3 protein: CATSDPGGYEAFF; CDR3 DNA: TGTGCCACCAGTGACCCCGGGGGGTACGAGGCTTTCTTT
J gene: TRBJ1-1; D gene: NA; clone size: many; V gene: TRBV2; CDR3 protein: CASSEWRGGTEAFF; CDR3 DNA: TGTGCCAGCAGTGAATGGAGGGGCGGCACTGAAGCTTTCTTT
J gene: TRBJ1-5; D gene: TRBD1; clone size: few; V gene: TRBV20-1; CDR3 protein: CSAPFPTGGNQPQHF; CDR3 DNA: TGCAGTGCTCCTTTCCCGACAGGGGGCAATCAGCCCCAGCATTTT
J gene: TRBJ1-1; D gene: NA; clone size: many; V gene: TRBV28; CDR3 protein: CASSLGIMNTEAFF; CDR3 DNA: TGTGCCAGCAGTTTAGGGATCATGAACACTGAAGCTTTCTTT
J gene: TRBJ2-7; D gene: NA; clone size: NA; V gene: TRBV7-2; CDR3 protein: CASSLDIGRSYEQYF; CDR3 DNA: TGTGCCAGCAGCTTAGATATTGGACGCTCCTACGAGCAGTACTTC
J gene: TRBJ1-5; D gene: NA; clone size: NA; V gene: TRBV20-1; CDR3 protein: CSARGGSNQPQHF; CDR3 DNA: TGCAGTGCTAGAGGCGGGAGCAATCAGCCCCAGCATTTT